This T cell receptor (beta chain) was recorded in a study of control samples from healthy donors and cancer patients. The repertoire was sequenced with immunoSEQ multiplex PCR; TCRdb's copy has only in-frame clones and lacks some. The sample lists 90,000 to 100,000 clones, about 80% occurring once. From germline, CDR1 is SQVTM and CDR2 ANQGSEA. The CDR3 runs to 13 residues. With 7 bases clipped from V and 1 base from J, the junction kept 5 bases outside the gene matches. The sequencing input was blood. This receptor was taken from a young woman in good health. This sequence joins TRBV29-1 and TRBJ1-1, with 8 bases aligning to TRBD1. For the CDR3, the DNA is TGCAGCGCATTGGGGACAGGGAACACTGAAGCTTTCTTT. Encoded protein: CSALGTGNTEAFF. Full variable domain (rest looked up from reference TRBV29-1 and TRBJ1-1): SAVISQKPSRDICQRGTSLTIQCQVDSQVTMMFWYRQQPGQSLTLIATANQGSEATYESGFVIDKFPISRPNLTFSTLTVSNMSPEDSSIYLCSALGTGNTEAFFGQGTRLTVV.